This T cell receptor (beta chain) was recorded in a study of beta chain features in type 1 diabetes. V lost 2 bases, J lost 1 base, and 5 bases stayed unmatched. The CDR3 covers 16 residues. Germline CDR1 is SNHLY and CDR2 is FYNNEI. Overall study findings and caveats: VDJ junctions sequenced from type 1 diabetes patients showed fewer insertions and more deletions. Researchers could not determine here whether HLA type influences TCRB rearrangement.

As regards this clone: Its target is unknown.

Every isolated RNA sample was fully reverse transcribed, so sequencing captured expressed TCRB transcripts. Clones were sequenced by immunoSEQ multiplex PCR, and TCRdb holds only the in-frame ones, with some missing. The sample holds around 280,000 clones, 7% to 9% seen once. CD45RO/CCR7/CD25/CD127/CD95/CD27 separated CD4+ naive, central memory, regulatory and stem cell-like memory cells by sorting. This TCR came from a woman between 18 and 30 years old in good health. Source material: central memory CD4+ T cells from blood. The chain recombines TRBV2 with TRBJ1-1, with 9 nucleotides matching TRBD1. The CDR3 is CASSERPGQGNTEAFF. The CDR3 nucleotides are TGTGCCAGCAGTGAAAGACCGGGACAGGGGAACACTGAAGCTTTCTTT.